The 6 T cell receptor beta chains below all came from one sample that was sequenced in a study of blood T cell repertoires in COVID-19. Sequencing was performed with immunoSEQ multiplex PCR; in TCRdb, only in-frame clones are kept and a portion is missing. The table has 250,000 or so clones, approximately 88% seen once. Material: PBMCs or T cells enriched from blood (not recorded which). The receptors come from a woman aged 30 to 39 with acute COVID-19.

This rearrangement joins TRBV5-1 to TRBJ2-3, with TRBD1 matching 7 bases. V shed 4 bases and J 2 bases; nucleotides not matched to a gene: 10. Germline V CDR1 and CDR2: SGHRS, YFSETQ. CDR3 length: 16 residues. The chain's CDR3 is CASSQSQGLDTDTQYF. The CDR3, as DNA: TGCGCCAGCAGCCAATCACAGGGGCTCGACACAGATACGCAGTATTTT.

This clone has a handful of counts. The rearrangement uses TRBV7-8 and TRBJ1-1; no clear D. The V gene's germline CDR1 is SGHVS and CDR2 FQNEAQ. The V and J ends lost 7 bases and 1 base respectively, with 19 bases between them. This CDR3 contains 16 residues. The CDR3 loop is CASTPGTAARNTEAFF. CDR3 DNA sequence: TGTGCCAGCACCCCCGGAACAGCGGCGAGGAACACTGAAGCTTTCTTT.

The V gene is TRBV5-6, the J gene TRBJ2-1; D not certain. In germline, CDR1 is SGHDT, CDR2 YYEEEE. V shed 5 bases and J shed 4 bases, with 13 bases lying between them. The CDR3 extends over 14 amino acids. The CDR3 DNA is TGTGCCAGCAGTCAAGAGATAGATTACAATGAGCAGTTCTTC. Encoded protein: CASSQEIDYNEQFF.

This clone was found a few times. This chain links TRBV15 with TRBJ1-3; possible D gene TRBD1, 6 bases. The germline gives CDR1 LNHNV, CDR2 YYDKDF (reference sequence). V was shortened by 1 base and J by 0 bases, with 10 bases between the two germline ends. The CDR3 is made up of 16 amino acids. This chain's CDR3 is CATSRGGGGSGNTIYF. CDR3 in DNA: TGTGCCACCAGCAGAGGAGGGGGGGGCTCTGGAAACACCATATATTTT. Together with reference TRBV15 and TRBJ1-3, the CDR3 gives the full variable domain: DAMVIQNPRYQVTQFGKPVTLSCSQTLNHNVMYWYQQKSSQAPKLLFHYYDKDFNNEADTPDNFQSRRPNTSFCFLDIRSPGLGDTAMYLCATSRGGGGSGNTIYFGEGSWLTVV.

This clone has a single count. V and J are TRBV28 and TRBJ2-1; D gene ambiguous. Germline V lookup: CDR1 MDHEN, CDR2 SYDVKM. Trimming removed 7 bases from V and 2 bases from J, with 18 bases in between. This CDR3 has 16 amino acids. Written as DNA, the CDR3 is TGTGCCAGCACCCCCAGAGGTGAAACTACCTACAATGAGCAGTTCTTC. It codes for CASTPRGETTYNEQFF.

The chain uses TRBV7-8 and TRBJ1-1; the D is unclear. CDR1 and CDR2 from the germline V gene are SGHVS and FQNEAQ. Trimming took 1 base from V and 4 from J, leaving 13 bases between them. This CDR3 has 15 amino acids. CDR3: CASSLEVGRVTEAFF. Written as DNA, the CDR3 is TGTGCCAGCAGCTTAGAGGTAGGGCGGGTCACTGAAGCTTTCTTT.